The 11 T cell receptor beta chains reported below all come from one sample, sequenced in a study of T cell responses to AZD1222 COVID-19 vaccine. Repertoires were generated with immunoSEQ multiplex PCR, while TCRdb's copy carries only in-frame clones and drops some. The specimen's table records about 140,000 clones. Sequenced: peripheral blood. These receptors all come from an adult in good health.

V and J are TRBV28 and TRBJ1-6, with TRBD1 identical over 7 bases. The CDR3 length is 15 residues. Germline V gives CDR1 MDHEN, CDR2 SYDVKM. V was clipped by 5 bases and J by 5 bases; unmatched bases: 6. This chain's CDR3 is CASSPRTGNNSPLHF. The CDR3 bases are TGTGCCAGCAGTCCCAGGACAGGAAATAATTCACCCCTCCACTTT.

The rearrangement links TRBV11-2 to TRBJ1-1, with D uncertain. Trimming stripped 5 bases from V and 11 bases from J, with 21 bases between. The CDR3 is made up of 14 amino acids. CDR1 is SGHAT and CDR2 is FQNNGV in the germline V gene. The CDR3 DNA sequence: TGTGCCAGCAGCCAGAACACCCCCCGGGTTCCGGCTTTCTTT. Protein: CASSQNTPRVPAFF. Supplemented by reference TRBV11-2 and TRBJ1-1, the full variable domain reads EAGVAQSPRYKIIEKRQSVAFWCNPISGHATLYWYQQILGQGPKLLIQFQNNGVVDDSQLPKDRFSAERLKGVDSTLKIQPAKLEDSAVYLCASSQNTPRVPAFFGQGTRLTVV.

This chain connects TRBV16 to TRBJ1-3; maybe TRBD1 (5 bases). The CDR3 covers 15 residues. The ends were cut back, 11 bases at V and 8 bases at J, with 25 bases in the middle. Germline CDR1 reads KGHSY; CDR2 reads FQNENV. CDR3 DNA: TGTGCCCCCGTTAGGTCGGGCCTATGGGGGGACACCATATATTTT. This codes for CAPVRSGLWGDTIYF.

J is TRBJ2-1 and V is TRBV29-1, with 8 bases identical to TRBD1. V gave up 5 bases and J gave up 5 bases; unmatched junction bases: 5. CDR1 and CDR2 (germline): SQVTM, ANQGSEA. This CDR3 is built from 13 residues. The CDR3 DNA reads TGCAGCGTTTGGACAGGGATAGACAATGAGCAGTTCTTC. This gives the protein CSVWTGIDNEQFF.

V usage is TRBV6-5 and J usage is TRBJ2-2; 8 nucleotides line up with TRBD2. J lost 4 bases, V lost 6 bases, and 7 bases had no gene match. This CDR3 is built from 15 residues. Germline V lookup: CDR1 MNHEY, CDR2 SVGAGI. In DNA form, the CDR3 reads TGTGCCAGCAGCACGGGGGGGACTGGCACCGGGGAGCTGTTTTTT. Amino acids: CASSTGGTGTGELFF.

This sequence joins TRBV28 and TRBJ1-5; D unresolved. CDR3 size: 14 residues. Per germline, CDR1 MDHEN and CDR2 SYDVKM. V dropped 5 bases and J dropped 6 bases, with 14 bases sitting between them. This CDR3 reads CASSKLPWGQPQHF. The CDR3 DNA sequence: TGTGCCAGCAGTAAACTCCCCTGGGGTCAGCCCCAGCATTTT.

The J gene is TRBJ1-2, the V gene TRBV6-5; D remains ambiguous. The CDR3 runs to 12 residues. The V end lost 8 bases, the J end lost 4 bases, and 11 bases lay between the germline ends. CDR1 and CDR2 (germline): MNHEY, SVGAGI. CDR3 bases: TGTGCCAGCGGCCGGGAACCCTATGGCTACACCTTC. It encodes CASGREPYGYTF.

The V gene is TRBV15, the J gene TRBJ1-1; the D gene is possibly TRBD1 (6 bases). The V and J ends lost 1 base and 5 bases respectively, with 11 bases between them. Germline V lookup: CDR1 LNHNV, CDR2 YYDKDF (reference sequence). The CDR3 sequence is 14 residues long. The CDR3 loop reads CATSRAQGRTEAFF. The CDR3, as DNA: TGTGCCACCAGCAGAGCGCAGGGGCGGACTGAAGCTTTCTTT.

The gene calls are TRBV2 and TRBJ1-1; D gene uncertain. Germline values: CDR1 SNHLY, CDR2 FYNNEI. The CDR3 has 15 residues. Trimming stripped 1 base from V and 0 bases from J, with 9 bases between. CDR3 protein: CASSEGYPMNTEAFF. In DNA, the CDR3 is TGTGCCAGCAGTGAAGGGTACCCCATGAACACTGAAGCTTTCTTT.

The chain uses TRBV30 and TRBJ1-6, with 10 bases lining up with TRBD1. Trimming at V came to 4 bases and at J to 6 bases, leaving 9 bases not matched to a gene. Per the germline V gene, CDR1 is GTSNPN and CDR2 is SVGIG (reference sequence). The CDR3 is 16 residues long. For the CDR3, the DNA is TGTGCCTGGACCAGGGACAGGGGTTACGGTAATTCACCCCTCCACTTT. Translated, it gives CAWTRDRGYGNSPLHF.

The chain joins TRBV28 to TRBJ1-1, with D hard to call. This CDR3 spans 14 amino acids. Germline V gene data show CDR1 as MDHEN and CDR2 as SYDVKM. V was cut by 4 bases and J by 4 bases, with 13 bases left in between. As DNA, the CDR3 is TGTGCCAGCAGTTCTCCGGGGTCGGGCACTGAAGCTTTCTTT. It is translated as CASSSPGSGTEAFF.